This paragraph reports one T cell receptor beta chain. The antigen is not known. These data are taken from a study of OX40 agonist ivuxolimab in advanced cancers. Across the whole study: Prior therapy, whether anti-PD-1, anti-PD-L1 or anti-CTLA-4, was allowed, and roughly 44% had some. One patient with hepatocellular carcinoma and two with cutaneous melanoma, three in all, had partial responses. Findings and caveats of the study: In CD8+ T cells, expanded clones were on average more numerous than in CD4+.

Repertoires were generated with immunoSEQ multiplex PCR, while TCRdb's copy carries only in-frame clones and drops some. This table has tens of thousands of clones, about 87% appearing once. Systemic immunosuppression or autoimmune disease history was grounds to exclude patients. This clonotype was obtained from an adult with an advanced solid tumor such as melanoma, head and neck, liver or kidney cancer. The sequencing here drew on CD4+ or CD8+ T cells sorted from blood, taken in a trial of the OX40 agonist ivuxolimab.

This chain's CDR3 is CASSLQEGTEAFF. CDR3 nucleotides: TGCGCCAGCAGCTTGCAAGAAGGGACTGAAGCTTTCTTT. The chain joins TRBV5-1 to TRBJ1-1; the D is unclear. V gave up 1 base and J gave up 5 bases, with 9 bases separating them. The CDR3 runs 13 residues. Germline CDR1 is SGHRS and CDR2 is YFSETQ.